This entry lists 8 T cell receptor beta chains sequenced from one sample in a study of T cell repertoires in cytomegalovirus infection. TCRdb re-analysed the reads in MiXCR, keeping a single row per CDR3 protein. The sample contains 35,000 to 55,000 distinct CDR3 sequences, 20% of which appear only once. Their cognate antigens are unknown. Input material: PBMCs, sequenced either directly or after in vitro stimulation (not recorded which). These receptors were obtained from a human donor in good health (CMV status not recorded). Some clones in this sample may be carry-over from other donors' samples.

By share, this clonotype ranks as large (0.1 to 1%). This chain joins TRBV7-2 and TRBJ2-7; 10 nucleotides match TRBD2. Trimming cost V 4 bases and J 5 bases; bases outside gene matches: 5. The CDR3 totals 14 residues. Germline-derived CDR1 and CDR2 are SGHTA and FQGNSA. This CDR3 is CASSSGLAADEQYF. The CDR3 nucleotides read TGTGCCAGCAGCTCCGGACTAGCGGCGGACGAGCAGTACTTC.

Regarding this clonotype: Germline is not matched at one junction end, which may reflect a read error. The chain is built from TRBV7-2 and TRBJ2-7; perhaps TRBD1 as D (6 bases). The CDR3 length is 14 residues. CDR1 and CDR2 (germline): SGHTA, FQGNSA. CDR3 loop: CANSPQTGHYEQYF. CDR3 bases: TGTGCCAACAGCCCGCAGACAGGACACTACGAGCAGTACTTC.

The chain is built from TRBV2 and TRBJ2-2; D is possibly TRBD1 (6 bases). Trimming cost V 4 bases and J 2 bases, with 11 bases left between them. Germline loops: CDR1 SNHLY, CDR2 FYNNEI. There are 15 residues in the CDR3. CDR3 protein: CASSVVQGNTGELFF. CDR3 in DNA: TGTGCCAGCAGTGTAGTACAGGGTAACACCGGGGAGCTGTTTTTT.

This clonotype has ten or more counts. V gene TRBV7-6 combines with J gene TRBJ2-1; 8 bases fit TRBD2. Trimming cost V 0 bases and J 7 bases; bases outside gene matches: 5. Germline V gene sequence: CDR1 SGHVS, CDR2 FNYEAQ. The CDR3 totals 15 residues. CDR3: CASSLALGTRNEQFF. The CDR3 coding sequence is TGTGCCAGCAGCTTAGCGCTAGGGACTAGGAATGAGCAGTTCTTC. The whole variable domain, filled in from reference TRBV7-6 and TRBJ2-1, reads GAGVSQSPRYKVTKRGQDVALRCDPISGHVSLYWYRQALGQGPEFLTYFNYEAQQDKSGLPNDRFSAERPEGSISTLTIQRTEQRDSAMYRCASSLALGTRNEQFFGPGTRLTVL.

This clonotype has at least ten counts. The rearrangement uses TRBV11-3 and TRBJ2-7; tentatively, D is TRBD1 or TRBD2 (5 bases each). Germline values: CDR1 SGHNT, CDR2 YENEEA. This CDR3 is 14 amino acids long. Trimming shortened V by 1 base and J by 5 bases, and 12 bases separated the two germline ends. The CDR3 nucleotides read TGTGCCAGCAGCTTAGGAGGGGCGCGCGACGAGCAGTACTTC. Translating it yields CASSLGGARDEQYF.

This rearrangement joins TRBV15 to TRBJ1-2; no firm D call. CDR3 size: 15 residues. Germline lookup yields CDR1 LNHNV and CDR2 YYDKDF (reference sequence). The V end was cut by 0 bases, the J end by 4 bases, with 12 bases between. The CDR3 is CATSRDQGPGYGYTF. The CDR3 DNA reads as TGTGCCACCAGCAGAGATCAAGGGCCTGGCTATGGCTACACCTTC.

The rearrangement links TRBV18 to TRBJ1-2, with D possibly matching TRBD1 (5 bases). This CDR3 contains 15 residues. The V end was cut by 0 bases, the J end by 2 bases, with 10 bases between. Germline V lookup: CDR1 KGHSH, CDR2 LQKENI. CDR3 coding DNA: TGTGCCAGCTCACCACCGGTAGCAGGGAACTATGGCTACACCTTC. This sequence encodes CASSPPVAGNYGYTF.

The J gene is TRBJ1-4, the V gene TRBV30; D is unresolved. The germline V gene has CDR1 GTSNPN and CDR2 SVGIG (reference sequence). V lost 4 bases and J lost 3, with 12 bases in between. CDR3 size: 14 residues. The CDR3 is CAWTPTVANEKLFF. The CDR3 DNA follows: TGTGCCTGGACTCCCACCGTGGCTAATGAAAAACTGTTTTTT.